This T cell receptor (beta chain) was identified in a study of cytotoxic CD8 clonotypes in ibrutinib-treated CLL. The CDR3 runs to 14 residues. Germline V lookup: CDR1 MNHNS, CDR2 SASEGT. J was trimmed by 8 bases and V by 8 bases; bases with no gene match: 10. Only in-frame clones appear in the TCRdb table, and some are missing; sequencing was by immunoSEQ multiplex PCR. The repertoire holds roughly 63,000 clones, with roughly 57% as singletons. This clonotype was obtained from a human donor with chronic lymphocytic leukemia. The J gene is TRBJ2-3, the V gene TRBV6-1; TRBD1 matches at 10 bases. The sample in question was PBMCs, obtained after 12 months of ibrutinib treatment. The CDR3, as DNA: TGTGCCAGCTTCCCGGGACAGGGGCTGGGTACGCAGTATTTT. Its translation is CASFPGQGLGTQYF.